Given below is one TCR beta chain in context. Its antigen is unknown. Base qualities are not provided; no much larger clone lies one nucleotide away. The record originates from a study of blood T cell repertoires in COVID-19 (dated by TCRdb to 2018 to 2021). In the study overall: The collaborator samples originated in the United States, Italy and Spain and spanned the acute and convalescent phases of COVID-19. Nearly every sample came with metadata listing a de-identified subject ID, COVID-19 status, age in years and sex. The material from the prospective study consisted of cDNA or gDNA derived from T cells, B-cell-depleted T cells, or PBMCs. Subjects who had been exposed to COVID-19, were actively infected with it, or had recovered from it provided the deeply sampled blood TCRbeta repertoires that made up the dataset. Where available, HLA class I and class II types were taken from metadata supplied by the sample provider and were not determined by assay-based typing. The repertoires were made available in a free public database intended to serve as a resource for research on the immune response to SARS-CoV-2. Samples were obtained from the ongoing ImmuneRACE study (first 160 participants) and from about 1,300 subjects provided by 6 global collaborators. Findings and caveats that apply to the study as a whole: The quantity of clinical and demographic metadata differed by source and by participant and was supplied without curation.

The germline V gene specifies MNHEY as CDR1 and SVGAGI as CDR2. The V end loses 8 bases and the J end loses 3 bases, and a stretch of 16 bases separates them. The CDR3 goes from the cysteine to the phenylalanine over 14 residues. Only CDR3 DNA remains: 42 bases, in frame from the first base. Enrolling through a virtual design, the prospective study's participants ranged in age from roughly 18 to 95 years and lived across roughly 23 United States geographic areas. To assign participants to cohorts, the prospective study relied on clinical history that participants themselves reported in a screening survey and a study questionnaire. ImmuneRACE Cohort 3 recovered participants were defined by two consecutive negative NP/OP PCR tests, healthcare professional clearance, or symptom resolution. Mobile phlebotomists in the prospective study collected whole blood, serum and a nasopharyngeal or oropharyngeal swab from every participant. Participants in the prospective study had the option to provide additional blood draws and questionnaires over a roughly 2-month period. Before DNA extraction, blood samples from the prospective study were shipped at room temperature or frozen.

TCRbeta CDR3 regions were amplified from genomic DNA by means of the immunoSEQ Assay, a bias-controlled multiplex PCR. The paper's data handling went like this. The number of nucleated cells in each sample was estimated from the amplification of reference gene primers within the assay. Sequence reads were collapsed and filtered to measure the absolute abundance of every unique TCRbeta CDR3 rearrangement. Productive Simpson clonality was computed per sample as the square root of Simpson's diversity index over productive rearrangements. Imported from immuneACCESS, the table was reduced by TCRdb to in-frame sequences with V and J called. These copies leave out some clones; in studies compared against another copy, an unresolved V gene accounts for under half, and the cause of the remainder is not known. The V and J calls and clone size were taken over from that table, and D and trimming were inferred from the DNA. This sample comprises more than 450,000 clones, roughly 90% of them detected only once. The top ten hold about 0.75% of the sample.

Material: PBMCs or T cells enriched from blood (not recorded which). This sequence uses TRBV6-5 and TRBJ1-1, with the D segment identity uncertain. This clonotype originated in a young woman who had recovered from COVID-19. The DNA sequence is TGTGCCAGCTCACCTAGGCGGTGGGACACTGAAGCTTTCTTT. This is translated as CASSPRRWDTEAFF.